The T cell receptor beta chain under discussion was sequenced for a study of CD8 T cells in Susac syndrome. CDR1 GTSNPN and CDR2 SVGIG come from the germline V gene (reference sequence). CDR3 size: 13 residues. The V end was cut by 0 bases, the J end by 0 bases, with 6 bases between. RNA in amounts of roughly 0.5 to 1 ug was reverse transcribed with random hexamers. TCRdb reprocessed the immunoSEQ multiplex PCR reads with MiXCR, giving one entry per CDR3 protein. The sample holds about 430,000 distinct CDR3 sequences, more than 80% seen once. The multiple sclerosis control cohort comprised treatment-naive individuals presenting with stable or active relapsing-remitting disease. The CD8+ and CD4+ T cells were isolated magnetically using a negative isolation approach, whereas the TEMRA cells were enriched by FACS.

The sequence was collected from a human donor with multiple sclerosis. Sequences were obtained from CD8+ T cells from PBMCs. This sequence joins TRBV30 and TRBJ2-7; no reliable D call. The CDR3 region is CAWSVLYSYEQYF. CDR3 nucleotides: TGTGCCTGGAGTGTTCTATACTCCTACGAGCAGTACTTC.